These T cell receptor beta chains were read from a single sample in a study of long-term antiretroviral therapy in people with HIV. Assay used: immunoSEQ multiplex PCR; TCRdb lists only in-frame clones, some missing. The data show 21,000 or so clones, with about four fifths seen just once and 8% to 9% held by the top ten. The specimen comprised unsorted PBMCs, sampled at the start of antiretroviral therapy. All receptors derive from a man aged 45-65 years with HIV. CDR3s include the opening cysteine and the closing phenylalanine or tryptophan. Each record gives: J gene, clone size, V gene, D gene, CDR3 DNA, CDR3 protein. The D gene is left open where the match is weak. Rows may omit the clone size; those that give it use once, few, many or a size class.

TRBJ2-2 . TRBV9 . TGTGCCAGCAGTGACGGCGTGGGGGAGCTGTTTTTT CASSDGVGELFF
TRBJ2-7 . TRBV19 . TGTGCCAGTAGTATTTCTCCCCTGGGACTTTTTCAGCAGTACTTC CASSISPLGLFQQYF
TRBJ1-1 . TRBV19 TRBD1 TGTGCCAGTAGTAGGACAGGGGGGAACACTGAAGCTTTCTTT CASSRTGGNTEAFF
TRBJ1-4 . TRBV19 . TGTGCCAGTAGTATGAGCTACAAAGAAAAACTGTTTTTT CASSMSYKEKLFF
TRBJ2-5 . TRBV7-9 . TGTGCCAGCAGCCGGGACAACCAAGAGACCCAGTACTTC CASSRDNQETQYF
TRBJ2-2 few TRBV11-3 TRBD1 TGTGCCAGCAGCCGCACCTCAGGGGGCTCCGGGGAGCTGTTTTTT CASSRTSGGSGELFF
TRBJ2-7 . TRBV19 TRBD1 TGTGCCAGTAGTATGACAGGGTTCGGCTACGAGCAGTACTTC CASSMTGFGYEQYF
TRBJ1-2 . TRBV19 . TGTGCCAGTAGTTTTGGGCAGGGGATTGAGGGCTACACCTTC CASSFGQGIEGYTF
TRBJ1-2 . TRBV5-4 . TGTGCCAGCAGCAGGGGGGACCACTATGGCTACACCTTC CASSRGDHYGYTF
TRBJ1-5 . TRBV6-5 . TGTGCCAGCAGGCCGCGGGTAATGAATCAGCCCCAGCATTTT CASRPRVMNQPQHF
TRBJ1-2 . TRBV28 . TGTGCCAGCAGTTTATGGTTAGTCGGGGGGCCTGACTATGGCTACACCTTC CASSLWLVGGPDYGYTF
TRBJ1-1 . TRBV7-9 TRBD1 TGTGCCAGCAGCCACCGAGGGACAGTAAACACTGAAGCTTTCTTT CASSHRGTVNTEAFF
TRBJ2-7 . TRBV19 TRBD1 TGTGCCAGTAGTATAGGGACAGGAAGTCTCTACGAGCAGTACTTC CASSIGTGSLYEQYF
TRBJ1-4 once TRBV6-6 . TGTGCCAGCAGTTATGGGGAGACCAGGACGGAAAAACTGTTTTTT CASSYGETRTEKLFF
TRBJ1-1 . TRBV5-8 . TGTGCCAGCAGCCCACGGAGGGACGTTAACACTGAAGCTTTCTTT CASSPRRDVNTEAFF
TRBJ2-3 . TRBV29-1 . TGCAGCGTTGTAGAGGGCGGCGTCCCAGATACGCAGTATTTT CSVVEGGVPDTQYF
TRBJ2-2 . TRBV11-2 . TGTGCCAGCAGCTTTCGAGCCGGGGAGCTGTTTTTT CASSFRAGELFF
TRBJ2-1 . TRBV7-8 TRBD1 TGTGCCAGCAGCTTCTCGACAGGGCGTAATGAGCAGTTCTTC CASSFSTGRNEQFF
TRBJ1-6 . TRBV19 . TGTGCCAGTAGTATAGTGGGGGAAAGCTCCTATAATTCACCCCTCCACTTT CASSIVGESSYNSPLHF
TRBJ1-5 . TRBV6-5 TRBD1 TGTGCCAGCAGCGTGCGGACAGGGGGCGATCAGCCCCAGCATTTT CASSVRTGGDQPQHF
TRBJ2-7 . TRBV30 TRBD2 TGTGCCCAAAGGACTAGCGGGAGGCTAGAGCAGTACTTC CAQRTSGRLEQYF
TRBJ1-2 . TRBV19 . TGTGCCAGTAGTGTAACTTCTACCGGGACCGCAGTGTGCTACACCTTC CASSVTSTGTAVCYTF
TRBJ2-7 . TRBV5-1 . TGCGCCAGCAGCTTAGGACAACTCTCCTACGAGCAGTACTTC CASSLGQLSYEQYF
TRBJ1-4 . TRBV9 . TGTGCCAGCAGCGTAGGAAGTACAACTAATGAAAAACTGTTTTTT CASSVGSTTNEKLFF
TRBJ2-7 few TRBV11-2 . TGTGCCAGCAGCCCGGACGGACTTCGCAACGAGCAGTACTTC CASSPDGLRNEQYF
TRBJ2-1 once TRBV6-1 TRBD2 TGTGCTGGGACTAGCGGGGGGGCCTACAATGAGCAGTTCTTC CAGTSGGAYNEQFF
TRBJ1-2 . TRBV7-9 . TGTGCCAGCAGCTTAGGCGGGCCGCCAGGCTACACCTTC CASSLGGPPGYTF
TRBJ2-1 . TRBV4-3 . TGCGCCAGCAGCCAAGTAATAAGACGCTCCTACAATGAGCAGTTCTTC CASSQVIRRSYNEQFF
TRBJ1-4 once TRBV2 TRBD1 TGTGCCAGCACTCCGGGACAGGGGGATGAAAAACTGTTTTTT CASTPGQGDEKLFF